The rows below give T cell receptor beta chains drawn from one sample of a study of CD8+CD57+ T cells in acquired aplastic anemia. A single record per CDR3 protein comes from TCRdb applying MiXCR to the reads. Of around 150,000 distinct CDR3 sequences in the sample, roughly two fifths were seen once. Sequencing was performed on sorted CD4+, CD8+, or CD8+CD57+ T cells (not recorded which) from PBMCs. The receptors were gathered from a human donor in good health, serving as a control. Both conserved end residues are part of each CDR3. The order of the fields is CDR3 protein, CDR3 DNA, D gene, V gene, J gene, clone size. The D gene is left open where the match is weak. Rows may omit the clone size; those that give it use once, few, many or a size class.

cdr3_aa: CSAYSGTGWDGRDTQYF
cdr3_nt: TGCAGTGCTTACTCCGGGACGGGATGGGATGGGAGAGATACGCAGTATTTT
d_call: NA
v_call: TRBV20-1
j_call: TRBJ2-3
clone_size: many

cdr3_aa: CASSMGLRQYSNQPRHF
cdr3_nt: TGTGCCAGTAGTATGGGCCTGAGACAGTATAGCAATCAGCCCCGGCATTTT
d_call: NA
v_call: TRBV25-1
j_call: TRBJ1-5
clone_size: NA

cdr3_aa: CAIRATSGGFSTDTQYF
cdr3_nt: TGTGCCATCAGAGCGACTAGCGGGGGCTTTAGCACAGATACGCAGTATTTT
d_call: TRBD2
v_call: TRBV10-3
j_call: TRBJ2-3
clone_size: many

cdr3_aa: CSVEGTGTTYNEQFF
cdr3_nt: TGCAGCGTTGAAGGAACAGGGACAACCTACAATGAGCAGTTCTTC
d_call: NA
v_call: TRBV29-1
j_call: TRBJ2-1
clone_size: many

cdr3_aa: CASSRSGLLLEQYF
cdr3_nt: TGTGCCAGCTCCCGTAGCGGGCTCCTCCTCGAGCAGTACTTC
d_call: TRBD2
v_call: TRBV7-9
j_call: TRBJ2-7
clone_size: many

cdr3_aa: CASSHNSGGAYEQFF
cdr3_nt: TGTGCCAGCAGCCACAACAGCGGGGGGGCCTATGAGCAGTTCTTC
d_call: TRBD2
v_call: TRBV27
j_call: TRBJ2-1
clone_size: few

cdr3_aa: CASSITGGSYGYTF
cdr3_nt: TGTGCCAGTAGTATTACAGGGGGCAGCTATGGCTACACCTTC
d_call: TRBD1
v_call: TRBV19
j_call: TRBJ1-2
clone_size: NA

cdr3_aa: CASSQVPGETQYF
cdr3_nt: TGTGCCAGCAGCCAAGTTCCGGGGGAGACCCAGTACTTC
d_call: NA
v_call: TRBV3-1
j_call: TRBJ2-5
clone_size: many

cdr3_aa: CASRGSYIDEQYF
cdr3_nt: TGCGCCAGCAGGGGATCGTATATCGACGAGCAGTACTTC
d_call: NA
v_call: TRBV5-1
j_call: TRBJ2-7
clone_size: few

cdr3_aa: CASSLGLAGALAEQYF
cdr3_nt: TGTGCCAGCAGCCTGGGACTAGCGGGGGCGCTTGCCGAGCAGTACTTC
d_call: TRBD2
v_call: TRBV5-4
j_call: TRBJ2-7
clone_size: many

cdr3_aa: CASSALAGATQYF
cdr3_nt: TGTGCCAGCAGTGCCCTAGCGGGAGCTACGCAGTATTTT
d_call: TRBD2
v_call: TRBV25-1
j_call: TRBJ2-3
clone_size: NA